A single T cell receptor beta chain is shown here with its context. MiXCR, run by TCRdb on the RT-PCR reads, gives a single entry per CDR3 protein. This table holds about 150,000 distinct CDR3 sequences, about two fifths found once. The entry originates in a study of patients and donors after allogeneic stem cell transplantation. V trimming: 2 bases; J trimming: 9 bases; junction bases outside the gene matches: 8. The CDR3 is made up of 15 amino acids. V usage is TRBV12-3 or TRBV12-4 and J usage is TRBJ2-1; 9 nucleotides align to TRBD1. The specimen sequenced was blood, either unsorted or a sorted T cell fraction (not recorded which). This TCR was recovered from a human donor who was either an allogeneic HSCT recipient or a stem cell or donor lymphocyte infusion donor (not recorded which). It is not recorded whose cells these are; they may come from a transplant donor. The CDR3, as DNA: TGTGCCAGCAGTTTAAGGGGACAGGGTATCGGTGAGCAGTTCTTC. As protein: CASSLRGQGIGEQFF.